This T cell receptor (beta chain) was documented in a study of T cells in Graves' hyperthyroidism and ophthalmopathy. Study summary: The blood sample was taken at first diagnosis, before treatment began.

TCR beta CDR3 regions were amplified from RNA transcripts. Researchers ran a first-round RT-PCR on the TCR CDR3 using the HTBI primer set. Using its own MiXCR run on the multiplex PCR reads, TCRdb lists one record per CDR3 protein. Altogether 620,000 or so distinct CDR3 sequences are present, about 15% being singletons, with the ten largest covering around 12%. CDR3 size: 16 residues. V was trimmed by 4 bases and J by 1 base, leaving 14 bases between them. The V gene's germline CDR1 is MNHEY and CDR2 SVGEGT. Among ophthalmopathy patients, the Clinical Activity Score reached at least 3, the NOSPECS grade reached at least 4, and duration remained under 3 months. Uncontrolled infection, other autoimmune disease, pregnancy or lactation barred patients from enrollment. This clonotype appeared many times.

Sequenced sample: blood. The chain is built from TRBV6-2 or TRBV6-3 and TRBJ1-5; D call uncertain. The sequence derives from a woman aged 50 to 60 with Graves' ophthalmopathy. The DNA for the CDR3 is TGTGCCAGCAGTTCCCTAAAGGGCAAGAGCAATCAGCCCCAGCATTTT. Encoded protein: CASSSLKGKSNQPQHF.